Shown below are 14 T cell receptor beta chains from a single sample sequenced in a study of liver allograft versus peripheral blood T cells. Study in general: Repertoires from peripheral blood of liver transplant recipients were compared with those inside their transplanted livers.

TCRdb independently ran MiXCR on the reads; one entry per CDR3 protein. The sample shows 9,500 to 12,000 distinct CDR3 sequences, approximately 22% of them seen only once. These TCRs come from a human patient who had a liver transplant. Some T cells may trace back to the graft donor.

V is TRBV6-2 or TRBV6-3 and J is TRBJ1-3; D unresolved. V was trimmed by 4 bases and J by 0 bases, leaving 13 bases between them. The CDR3 is made up of 16 amino acids. Germline CDR1 and CDR2: MNHEY and SVGEGT. CDR3 loop: CASSSPGRYSGNTIYF. The CDR3 nucleotides are TGTGCCAGCAGTTCACCCGGACGCTACTCTGGAAACACCATATATTTT.

This clonotype was seen more than once but under ten times. The V gene is TRBV27, the J gene TRBJ2-7, with TRBD1 as a possible D gene (6 bases). Germline V gene data show CDR1 as MNHEY and CDR2 as SMNVEV (reference sequence). The CDR3 length is 13 residues. Deletions cut 4 bases from V and 1 base from J, with 8 bases between. As DNA, the CDR3 is TGTGCCAGCAGTTGGGACATATCCTACGAGCAGTACTTC. This gives the protein CASSWDISYEQYF.

V gene TRBV12-5 combines with J gene TRBJ2-1; the D call may be TRBD1 or TRBD2 (5 bases each). CDR3 length: 18 amino acids. Trimming removed 0 bases at V and 0 bases at J, with 15 bases between. Germline loops: CDR1 LGHNT, CDR2 FRNRAP. In DNA, the CDR3 is TGTGCTAGTGGTTTGGTACATGACGGGGCCAGCTCCTACAATGAGCAGTTCTTC. It specifies CASGLVHDGASSYNEQFF.

This chain joins TRBV11-2 and TRBJ1-1; the D is unclear. The CDR3 contains 15 residues. The germline CDR1 and CDR2 sequences are SGHAT and FQNNGV. Trimming took 2 bases from V and 0 from J, leaving 10 bases between them. The chain's CDR3 is CASSLFTRLNTEAFF. In DNA form, the CDR3 reads TGTGCCAGCAGCTTATTTACTAGACTGAACACTGAAGCTTTCTTT.

This clonotype was counted ten times or more. The chain links TRBV6-1 to TRBJ1-2, with TRBD1 matching 11 bases. With 6 bases clipped from V and 6 bases from J, the junction kept 6 bases outside the gene matches. In germline, CDR1 is MNHNS, CDR2 SASEGT. The CDR3 has 14 amino acids. CDR3 sequence reads: CASRGGTGGDGYTF. The CDR3 DNA reads TGTGCCAGCAGGGGGGGGACAGGGGGAGATGGCTACACCTTC.

This clonotype was observed once. This may be a read error: a much more frequent sequence differs by one nucleotide. The chain is built from TRBV10-3 and TRBJ2-3, with 8 nucleotides matching TRBD2. Germline-derived CDR1 and CDR2 are ENHRY and SYGVKD. CDR3 length: 16 residues. The CDR3 loop is CAISGTIAGSTDTKYF. The CDR3, as DNA: TGTGCCATCAGTGGGACTATAGCGGGGTCTACAGATACGAAGTATTTT.

This chain joins TRBV6-5 and TRBJ1-2; 10 bases align to TRBD1. CDR1 is MNHEY, CDR2 SVGAGI, per germline. This CDR3 spans 15 amino acids. With 5 bases clipped from V and 4 bases from J, the junction kept 7 bases outside the gene matches. DNA of the CDR3: TGTGCCAGCAGTACCGGGACAGGGGTCGGCTATGGCTACACCTTC. Translation: CASSTGTGVGYGYTF.

This clonotype was counted only a few times. The chain joins TRBV7-9 to TRBJ1-2, with 7 bases that match TRBD1. This CDR3 contains 15 residues. J lost 5 bases, V lost 4 bases, and 10 bases had no gene match. The germline CDR1 and CDR2 sequences are SEHNR and FQNEAQ (reference sequence). The CDR3 nucleotides read TGTGCCAGCAGCTCGCAGGGGGGTCGAATGTATGGCTACACCTTC. Amino acid sequence: CASSSQGGRMYGYTF.

The V and J genes are TRBV19 and TRBJ2-7, with D tentatively TRBD2 (5 bases). Germline assignment: CDR1 LNHDA and CDR2 SQIVND (reference sequence). With 5 bases removed from V and 2 bases from J, the gap between germline ends came to 13 bases. The CDR3 consists of 14 residues. The CDR3 reads CASSLFRDPYEQYF. The CDR3 DNA is TGTGCCAGTAGTTTATTCCGGGATCCCTACGAGCAGTACTTC.

By share of the sample, this clonotype is medium-sized (0.01 to 0.1%). J is TRBJ1-5 and V is TRBV19; D is possibly TRBD1 (6 bases). Trimming removed 5 bases from V and 3 bases from J, with 20 bases in between. Looked up from germline, CDR1 is LNHDA and CDR2 is SQIVND (reference sequence). The CDR3 covers 17 residues. CDR3 protein: CASSRAPSGTLNQPQHF. Here the CDR3 DNA reads TGTGCCAGTAGTCGGGCACCCTCAGGGACACTCAATCAGCCCCAGCATTTT.

The chain links TRBV6-6 to TRBJ1-5, with 7 positions matching TRBD1. The CDR3 is 15 amino acids. The J segment lost 0 bases and the V segment lost 4 bases, leaving 3 bases of the junction unmatched. CDR1 and CDR2 (germline): MNHNY, SVGAGI (reference sequence). As DNA, the CDR3 is TGTGCCAGCAGTTCACAGGGGCTTAGCAATCAGCCCCAGCATTTT. Translating it yields CASSSQGLSNQPQHF.

By share, this clonotype counts as medium-sized. The V gene is TRBV10-3, the J gene TRBJ1-4, with no clear D. Germline V gene lookup returns CDR1 ENHRY and CDR2 SYGVKD. Trimming removed 10 bases from V and 8 bases from J, with 20 bases in between. The CDR3 totals 14 residues. The CDR3 sequence is CATNAQADGEKLFF. The CDR3 coding sequence is TGTGCCACCAATGCCCAAGCGGATGGGGAAAAACTGTTTTTT.

This chain uses TRBV5-6 with TRBJ1-2, with unresolved D. Germline CDR1 SGHDT, CDR2 YYEEEE. Deletions cut 2 bases from V and 0 bases from J, with 8 bases between. The CDR3 runs 14 residues. In DNA form, the CDR3 reads TGTGCCAGCAGCTTCCGGTCCCCTAACTATGGCTACACCTTC. Protein: CASSFRSPNYGYTF. The whole variable domain, remainder taken from reference TRBV5-6 and TRBJ1-2, is DAGVTQSPTHLIKTRGQQVTLRCSPKSGHDTVSWYQQALGQGPQFIFQYYEEEERQRGNFPDRFSGHQFPNYSSELNVNALLLGDSALYLCASSFRSPNYGYTFGSGTRLTVV.

In its sample, this clonotype is medium-sized. The chain carries TRBV7-2 and TRBJ1-1; tentative D call: TRBD1 (5 bases). Trimming cost V 2 bases and J 6 bases, with 10 bases left between them. CDR1 SGHTA and CDR2 FQGNSA come from the germline V gene. This CDR3 is 13 amino acids long. The CDR3 coding sequence is TGTGCCAGCAGCTTAACCCGGGGCGCTGAAGCTTTCTTT. Translating gives CASSLTRGAEAFF.